A single sample is the source of the 10 T cell receptor beta chains below, sequenced in a study of blood T cell repertoires in COVID-19. Only in-frame clones appear in the TCRdb table, and some are missing; sequencing was by immunoSEQ multiplex PCR. In the table there are approximately 210,000 clones, about nine tenths of which are singletons. Sequencing was done on a sample of peripheral blood. All receptors derive from a man aged 30 to 39 who had recovered from COVID-19.

This rearrangement joins TRBV2 to TRBJ2-3; weak D call: TRBD2 (6 bases). Trimming took 11 bases from V and 0 from J, leaving 18 bases between them. CDR1 is SNHLY, CDR2 FYNNEI, per germline. The CDR3 totals 15 residues. CDR3 residues: CAGGLPVTSTDTQYF. The DNA for the CDR3 is TGTGCCGGAGGACTACCGGTTACTAGCACAGATACGCAGTATTTT.

CDR3 protein: CASSLNGLSGANVLTF. CDR3 nucleotide sequence: TGTGCCAGCAGCTTGAACGGACTCTCTGGGGCCAACGTCCTGACTTTC. This chain joins TRBV5-6 and TRBJ2-6; D is perhaps TRBD2 (5 bases). The V end was cut by 1 base, the J end by 0 bases, with 8 bases between. The CDR3 spans 16 residues. Germline V gives CDR1 SGHDT, CDR2 YYEEEE.

The chain combines TRBV9 with TRBJ1-3; unclear D gene. Between the trimmed V and J ends, which lost 4 bases and 0 bases, there was a span of 11 bases. The CDR3 is made up of 15 amino acids. The germline V gene has CDR1 SGDLS and CDR2 YYNGEE. The CDR3 is CASSPRLVSGNTIYF. Here the CDR3 DNA reads TGTGCCAGCAGCCCGAGGTTAGTCTCTGGAAACACCATATATTTT.

The chain carries TRBV29-1 and TRBJ1-2; the D gene is possibly TRBD1 (5 bases). Germline lookup yields CDR1 SQVTM and CDR2 ANQGSEA. The CDR3 spans 14 residues. The V and J ends lost 0 bases and 8 bases respectively, with 16 bases between them. The CDR3: CSVEDSRGLGGYTF. CDR3 nucleotides: TGCAGCGTTGAAGATTCACGGGGGTTAGGGGGCTACACCTTC.

The chain combines TRBV30 with TRBJ2-5; 12 bases fit TRBD2. V was clipped by 4 bases and J by 9 bases; unmatched bases: 9. CDR1 GTSNPN and CDR2 SVGIG come from the germline V gene (reference sequence). The CDR3 totals 14 residues. CDR3 nucleotide sequence: TGTGCCTGGAATCCTAGCGGGGGGGCCGGGGCCCAGTACTTC. Encoded protein: CAWNPSGGAGAQYF.

In its sample, this clone was seen once. The chain joins TRBV25-1 to TRBJ1-4; D not resolved. CDR1 is MGHDK, CDR2 SYGVNS, per germline. The CDR3 loop spans 14 amino acids. Between the trimmed V and J ends, which lost 6 bases and 6 bases, there was a span of 14 bases. The CDR3 coding sequence is TGTGCCAGCAGCCGCGAGGGAACGTATGAAAAACTGTTTTTT. Protein: CASSREGTYEKLFF.

The sample holds one count of this clone. This rearrangement joins TRBV18 to TRBJ2-7; D might be TRBD2 (5 bases). The CDR3 spans 15 residues. With 2 bases removed from V and 6 bases from J, the gap between germline ends came to 17 bases. In germline, CDR1 is KGHSH, CDR2 LQKENI. The CDR3 protein is CASSPGGAKGSEQYF. The CDR3 DNA is TGTGCCAGCTCACCAGGCGGCGCGAAAGGGAGCGAGCAGTACTTC.

This rearrangement joins TRBV7-9 to TRBJ2-5, with 13 nucleotides matching TRBD2. The CDR3 contains 16 residues. Germline-derived CDR1 and CDR2 are SEHNR and FQNEAQ (reference sequence). The trim removed 5 bases at V and 0 bases at J, leaving 3 bases unmatched. CDR3 bases: TGTGCCAGCAGCCCAGGGACTAGCGGGGACCAAGAGACCCAGTACTTC. Protein: CASSPGTSGDQETQYF.

The V call is TRBV9, the J call TRBJ1-1; 7 nucleotides align to TRBD1. Germline V gives CDR1 SGDLS, CDR2 YYNGEE. Losses at the gene ends were 0 bases for V and 4 bases for J; bases not matched to a gene: 0. The CDR3 sequence is 13 residues long. CDR3 amino acids: CASSVGTGTEAFF. DNA of the CDR3: TGTGCCAGCAGCGTAGGGACAGGCACTGAAGCTTTCTTT.

The rearrangement joins TRBV5-4 to TRBJ2-7; TRBD2 matches 11 bases. After removal of 4 bases from V and 2 bases from J, the junction contained 8 bases not matched to a gene. Germline CDR1 reads SGHNT; CDR2 reads YYREEE (reference sequence). The CDR3 loop spans 16 amino acids. The CDR3 sequence is CASSPVLAGGTYEQYF. DNA for the CDR3: TGTGCCAGCAGCCCCGTCCTAGCGGGGGGTACCTACGAGCAGTACTTC.